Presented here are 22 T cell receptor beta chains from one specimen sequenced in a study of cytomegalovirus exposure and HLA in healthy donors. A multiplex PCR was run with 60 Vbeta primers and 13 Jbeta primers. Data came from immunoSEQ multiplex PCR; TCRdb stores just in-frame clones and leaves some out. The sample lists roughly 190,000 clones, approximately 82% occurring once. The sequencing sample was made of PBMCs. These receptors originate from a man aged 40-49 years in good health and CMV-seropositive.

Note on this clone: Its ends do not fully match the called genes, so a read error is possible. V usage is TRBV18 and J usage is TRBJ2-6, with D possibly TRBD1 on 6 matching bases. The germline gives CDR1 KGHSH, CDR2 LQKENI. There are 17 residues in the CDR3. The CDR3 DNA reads TGTGCCAGCTCACGGACCGGACAGAGCTCTGGGGCCAACGGCCTGACTTTC. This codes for CASSRTGQSSGANGLTF.

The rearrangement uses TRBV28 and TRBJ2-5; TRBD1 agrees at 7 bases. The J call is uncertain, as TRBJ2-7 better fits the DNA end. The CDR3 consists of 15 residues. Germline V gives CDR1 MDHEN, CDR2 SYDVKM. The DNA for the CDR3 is TGTGCCAGCAGCGCAGTATCGGGACAGCTCTACGAGCAGTACTTC. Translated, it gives CASSAVSGQLYEQYF.

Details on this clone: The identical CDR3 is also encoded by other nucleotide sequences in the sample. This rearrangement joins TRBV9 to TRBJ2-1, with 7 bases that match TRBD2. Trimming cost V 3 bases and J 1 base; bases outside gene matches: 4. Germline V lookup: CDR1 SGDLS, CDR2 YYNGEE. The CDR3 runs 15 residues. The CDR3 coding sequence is TGTGCCAGCAGCGAGGCGGGAGATTCCTACAATGAGCAGTTCTTC. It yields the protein CASSEAGDSYNEQFF.

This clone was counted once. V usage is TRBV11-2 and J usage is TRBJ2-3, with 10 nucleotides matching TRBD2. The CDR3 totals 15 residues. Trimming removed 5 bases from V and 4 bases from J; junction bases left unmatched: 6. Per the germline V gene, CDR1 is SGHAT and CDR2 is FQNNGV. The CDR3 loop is CASSPSGRISDTQYF. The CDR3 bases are TGTGCCAGCAGCCCTAGCGGGAGAATATCAGATACGCAGTATTTT.

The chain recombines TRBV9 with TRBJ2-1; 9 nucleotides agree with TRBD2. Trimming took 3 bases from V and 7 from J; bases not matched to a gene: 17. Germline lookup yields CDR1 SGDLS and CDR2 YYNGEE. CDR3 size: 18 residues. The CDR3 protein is CASSDKGRGGRAGNEQFF. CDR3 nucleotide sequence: TGTGCCAGCAGCGACAAGGGACGTGGCGGGAGGGCCGGTAATGAGCAGTTCTTC.

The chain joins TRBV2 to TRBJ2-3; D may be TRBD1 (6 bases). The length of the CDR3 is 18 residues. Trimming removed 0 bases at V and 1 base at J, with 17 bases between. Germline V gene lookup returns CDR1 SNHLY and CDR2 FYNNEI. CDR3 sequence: CASSEARIRYRGTDTQYF. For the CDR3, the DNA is TGTGCCAGCAGTGAAGCGAGGATCCGATACAGGGGCACAGATACGCAGTATTTT.

The CDR3 sequence: CATRGMGPITDTQYF. The CDR3 DNA reads as TGTGCCACCCGGGGGATGGGCCCAATCACAGATACGCAGTATTTT. The chain employs TRBV9 and TRBJ2-3; tentative D call: TRBD2 (6 bases). V lost 9 bases and J lost 2, with 19 bases in between. The germline gives CDR1 SGDLS, CDR2 YYNGEE. This CDR3 is built from 15 residues.

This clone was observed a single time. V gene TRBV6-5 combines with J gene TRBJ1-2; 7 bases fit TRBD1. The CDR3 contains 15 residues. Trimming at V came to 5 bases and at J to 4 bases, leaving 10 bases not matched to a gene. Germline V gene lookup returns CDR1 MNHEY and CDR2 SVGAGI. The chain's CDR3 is CASSQINRGSYGYTF. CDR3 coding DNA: TGTGCCAGCAGTCAAATAAACAGGGGTTCCTATGGCTACACCTTC.

The CDR3 nucleotides are TGCGCCAGCAGCCGGACTAGCGGGAGTGTCTACGAGCAGTACTTC. Translation gives CASSRTSGSVYEQYF. The gene calls are TRBV5-1 and TRBJ2-7; 13 bases line up with TRBD2. This CDR3 is built from 15 residues. CDR1 SGHRS and CDR2 YFSETQ come from the germline V gene. J was trimmed by 3 bases and V by 4 bases; bases with no gene match: 4.

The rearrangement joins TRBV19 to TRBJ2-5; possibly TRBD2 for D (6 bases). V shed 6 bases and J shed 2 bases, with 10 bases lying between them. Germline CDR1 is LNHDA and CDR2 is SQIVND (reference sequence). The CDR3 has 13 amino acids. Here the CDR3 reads CASREGPQETQYF. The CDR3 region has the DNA TGTGCCAGTAGGGAGGGACCACAAGAGACCCAGTACTTC.

CDR3 nucleotide sequence: TGTGCCAGCAGCCCGGAGGGAGCGTTATCCTACGAGCAGTACTTC. Protein sequence: CASSPEGALSYEQYF. This chain uses TRBV4-2 with TRBJ2-7; perhaps TRBD2 as D (6 bases). CDR3 size: 15 residues. Trimming stripped 4 bases from V and 1 base from J, with 14 bases between. Germline lookup yields CDR1 LGHNA and CDR2 YNFKEQ.

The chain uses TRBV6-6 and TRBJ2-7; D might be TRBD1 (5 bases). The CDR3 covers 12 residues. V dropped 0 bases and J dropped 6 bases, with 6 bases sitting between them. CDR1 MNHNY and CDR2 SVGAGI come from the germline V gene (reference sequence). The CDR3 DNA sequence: TGTGCCAGCAGTTACTCCCAGGGCGAGCAGTACTTC. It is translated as CASSYSQGEQYF.

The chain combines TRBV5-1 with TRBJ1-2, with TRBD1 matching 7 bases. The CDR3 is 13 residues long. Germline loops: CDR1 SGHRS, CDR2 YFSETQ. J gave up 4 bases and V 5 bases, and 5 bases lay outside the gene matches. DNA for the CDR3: TGCGCCAGCAGTCCCGGGACAGTCTATGGCTACACCTTC. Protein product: CASSPGTVYGYTF. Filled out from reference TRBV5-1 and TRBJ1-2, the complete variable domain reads KAGVTQTPRYLIKTRGQQVTLSCSPISGHRSVSWYQQTPGQGLQFLFEYFSETQRNKGNFPGRFSGRQFSNSRSEMNVSTLELGDSALYLCASSPGTVYGYTFGSGTRLTVV.

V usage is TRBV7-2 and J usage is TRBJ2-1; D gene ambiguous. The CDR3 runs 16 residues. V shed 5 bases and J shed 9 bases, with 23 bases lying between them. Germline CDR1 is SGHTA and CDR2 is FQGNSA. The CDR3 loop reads CASSPQEVALSTEQFF. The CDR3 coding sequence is TGTGCCAGCAGCCCTCAAGAGGTGGCGTTGAGTACTGAGCAGTTCTTC.

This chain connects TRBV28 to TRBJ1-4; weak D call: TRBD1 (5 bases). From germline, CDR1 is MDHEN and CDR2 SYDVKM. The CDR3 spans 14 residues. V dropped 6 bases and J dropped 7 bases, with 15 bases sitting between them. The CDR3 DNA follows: TGTGCCAGCAGCTGGGGGGGGGAGGTTGAAAAACTGTTTTTT. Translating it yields CASSWGGEVEKLFF.

The CDR3 DNA sequence: TGTGCAAGTCGCTCCGACAGGGGGCAGACTGAAGCTTTCTTT. As protein: CASRSDRGQTEAFF. This chain joins TRBV12-2 and TRBJ1-1; TRBD1 is taken as the D call from the table, unchecked against the DNA. TRBV12-2 is a pseudogene segment. The CDR3 runs 14 residues.

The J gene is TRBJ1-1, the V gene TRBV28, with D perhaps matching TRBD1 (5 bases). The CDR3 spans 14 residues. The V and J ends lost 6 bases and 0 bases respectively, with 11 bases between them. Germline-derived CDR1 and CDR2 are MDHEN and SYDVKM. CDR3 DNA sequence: TGTGCCAGCAGCACAGGTATACTGAACACTGAAGCTTTCTTT. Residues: CASSTGILNTEAFF. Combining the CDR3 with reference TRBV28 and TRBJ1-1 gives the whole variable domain DVKVTQSSRYLVKRTGEKVFLECVQDMDHENMFWYRQDPGLGLRLIYFSYDVKMKEKGDIPEGYSVSREKKERFSLILESASTNQTSMYLCASSTGILNTEAFFGQGTRLTVV.

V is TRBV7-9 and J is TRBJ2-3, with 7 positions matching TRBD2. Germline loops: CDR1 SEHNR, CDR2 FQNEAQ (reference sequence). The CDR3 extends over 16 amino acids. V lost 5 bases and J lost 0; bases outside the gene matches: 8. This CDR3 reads CASSMGPSGSTDTQYF. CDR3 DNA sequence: TGTGCCAGCAGCATGGGGCCTAGCGGTAGCACAGATACGCAGTATTTT.

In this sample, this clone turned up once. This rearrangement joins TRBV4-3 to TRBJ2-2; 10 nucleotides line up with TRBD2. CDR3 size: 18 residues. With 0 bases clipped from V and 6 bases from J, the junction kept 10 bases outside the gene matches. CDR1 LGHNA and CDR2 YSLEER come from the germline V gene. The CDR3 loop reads CASSQEPASGSYPGELFF. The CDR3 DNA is TGCGCCAGCAGCCAAGAGCCCGCTAGCGGGAGTTACCCCGGGGAGCTGTTTTTT.

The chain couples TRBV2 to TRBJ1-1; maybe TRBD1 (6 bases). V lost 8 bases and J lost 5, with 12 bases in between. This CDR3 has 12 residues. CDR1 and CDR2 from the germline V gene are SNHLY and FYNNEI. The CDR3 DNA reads TGTGCCAGCCGATACAGGGTTACTGAAGCTTTCTTT. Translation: CASRYRVTEAFF.

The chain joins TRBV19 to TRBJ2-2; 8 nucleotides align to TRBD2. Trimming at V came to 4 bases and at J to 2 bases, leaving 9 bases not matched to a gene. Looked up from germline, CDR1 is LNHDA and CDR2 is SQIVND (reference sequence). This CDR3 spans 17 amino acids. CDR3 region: CASSTLLAAKNTGELFF. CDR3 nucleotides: TGTGCCAGTAGTACACTACTAGCGGCGAAAAACACCGGGGAGCTGTTTTTT.

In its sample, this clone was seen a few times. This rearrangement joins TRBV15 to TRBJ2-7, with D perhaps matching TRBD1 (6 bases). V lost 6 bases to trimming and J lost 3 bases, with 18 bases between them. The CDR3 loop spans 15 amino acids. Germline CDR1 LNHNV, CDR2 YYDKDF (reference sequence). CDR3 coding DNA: TGTGCCACCAGGGAAAAGGACAGCCCGAACTACGAGCAGTACTTC. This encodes CATREKDSPNYEQYF.